This T cell receptor beta chain was documented in a study of T-cell memory formation after mild COVID-19. Notes on the study in general: Cross-reactive memory seemingly joined, as some responding clones were found in pre-infection memory.

In this sample, this clonotype turned up a few times. Its antigen is unknown. CDR1 and CDR2 (germline): SGHVS, FNYEAQ. V was trimmed by 0 bases and J by 2 bases, leaving 10 bases between them. This CDR3 contains 15 residues. MiXCR, run by TCRdb on the 5' RACE reads, gives a single entry per CDR3 protein. This sample has a few hundred thousand distinct CDR3 sequences, with around 15% found just once. Sequencing was done on a sample of PBMCs or a T cell subset sorted from them (not recorded which). The receptor was derived from a man between 18 and 35 years old who had mild COVID-19 (a few samples of this study predate the infection). Cell type and time point are not known. This rearrangement joins TRBV7-6 to TRBJ2-5; TRBD2 might be the D (5 bases). CDR3 coding DNA: TGTGCCAGCAGCTTAGCGTCGGGAATTCAAGAGACCCAGTACTTC. It is translated as CASSLASGIQETQYF. The full variable domain, with the rest looked up from reference TRBV7-6 and TRBJ2-5, is GAGVSQSPRYKVTKRGQDVALRCDPISGHVSLYWYRQALGQGPEFLTYFNYEAQQDKSGLPNDRFSAERPEGSISTLTIQRTEQRDSAMYRCASSLASGIQETQYFGPGTRLLVL.